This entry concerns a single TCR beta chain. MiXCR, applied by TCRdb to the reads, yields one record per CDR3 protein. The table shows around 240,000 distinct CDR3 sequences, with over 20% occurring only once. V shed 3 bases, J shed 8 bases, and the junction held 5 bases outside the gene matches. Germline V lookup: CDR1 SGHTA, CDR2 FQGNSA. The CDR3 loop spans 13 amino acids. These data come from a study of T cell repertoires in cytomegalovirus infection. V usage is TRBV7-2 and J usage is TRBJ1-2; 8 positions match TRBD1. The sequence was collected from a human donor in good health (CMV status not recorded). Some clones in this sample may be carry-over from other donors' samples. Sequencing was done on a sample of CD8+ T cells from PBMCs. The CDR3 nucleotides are TGTGCCAGCAGCTTTTTGACAGGGGAAGGCTACACCTTC. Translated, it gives CASSFLTGEGYTF.